This entry describes one T cell receptor (beta chain). Ten or more counts support this clonotype. Its antigen is currently not known. No per-base quality is available; no much larger clone lies one base away. The treatment or condition label, as the study defines it: live attenuated yellow fever vaccine strain. At every blood-draw timepoint, two biological replicates of bulk PBMCs were collected. PBMCs were isolated from peripheral blood using a standard Ficoll-Paque protocol. TriZol was used to extract RNA from bulk PBMCs, from CD4 and CD8 fractions, and from dextramer-positive and dextramer-negative fractions. This sample was included in a study of T cells after yellow fever vaccination (dated 2019 in TCRdb). With regard to the full study: The SMART-Seq v4 Ultra Low Input RNA kit was used to prepare libraries from fractions with low cell numbers. Bulk TCR alpha and beta repertoires were sequenced longitudinally to track T-cell clones before and after primary and booster YFV17D yellow fever vaccination. Two healthy male donors made up the cohort, one aged 18 to 29 years and the other aged 30 to 40 years. Blood samples were taken at several timepoints before and after primary and secondary immunization, and bulk PBMC replicates and cell subsets were isolated. Study-wide conclusions, independent of this receptor: FACS-sorted repertoires could contain abundant contaminating clonotypes from the bulk population, so computational filtering was required. Most clones expanded after primary vaccination (around 97% of CD4 and approximately 86% of CD8) were re-detected after the booster, suggesting that broad memory maintenance occurred. Compared with the primary T-cell response, the secondary T-cell response was weaker but faster, peaking on day 5 rather than day 15. A small share of clonotypes was detected in both CD4 and CD8 compartments, with the overlap likely arising from convergent recombination. Because the study included only a couple of donors, the extent to which the findings can be generalized is limited.

The sequencer listed for this sample is Illumina NovaSeq 6000. TCR cDNA was made using 5'RACE template switching, a step that added a universal primer site and unique molecular identifiers. Priming for cDNA synthesis came from both the TCR alpha and TCR beta constant segments. Library amplification involved two PCR steps, and the second step added sample barcodes and sequencing adapters. Sequencing of the libraries was done on either Illumina HiSeq 2500 (2x100 bp) or NovaSeq (2x150 bp). In the authors' own workflow: Demultiplexing of reads and collapsing into UMI consensus sequences were performed with MIGEC, and V(D)J alignment was carried out with MiXCR. Clonotypes responding to the vaccine were identified with edgeR on replicate PBMC samples, with the criteria of FDR below 0.01 and a log2 fold change above 5 up to day 15. Bulk clonotypes were assigned CD4 or CD8 identity according to which sequenced CD4 or CD8 repertoire held them at higher abundance. TCRdb's own reprocessing of the public reads used fastp at Q25 and MiXCR and kept productive beta chains. Every distinct CDR3 protein forms one entry, paired with its most common genes and DNA. The V and J calls were not made by the authors but by TCRdb's processing. This sample has about 260,000 distinct CDR3 sequences in its table, and approximately 3.8% of those were observed once. The ten largest clones add up to roughly a fifth of the sample.

Sequencing used PBMCs, obtained 15 days after the yellow fever booster vaccination. The receptor was isolated from a young man who received the YFV17D yellow fever vaccine.

The CDR3 in this case is CSARAHLGLNTEAFF. The bases are TGCAGTGCTAGAGCCCATTTAGGGCTGAACACTGAAGCTTTCTTT. The V and J segments used are TRBV20-1 and TRBJ1-1; no D gene call is confident. Counted from cysteine to phenylalanine, this CDR3 has 15 amino acids. Only the CDR3 DNA stays, 45 bases, in frame from base 1. V drops 1 base and J drops 0 bases, leaving 12 bases in between. Sequences DFQATT (CDR1) and SNEGSKA (CDR2) are obtained from the germline V gene (reference sequence).